The 16 T cell receptor beta chains below come from one sample, sequenced in a study of T cells in Graves' hyperthyroidism and ophthalmopathy. Amplification yielded TCR beta CDR3 regions, with RNA transcripts as the source. HTBI primers were employed in a first-round RT-PCR of the TCR CDR3. TCRdb independently ran MiXCR on the multiplex PCR reads; one entry per CDR3 protein. The profile covers over 500,000 distinct CDR3 sequences, with 40% to 50% appearing a single time and 44% taken by the ten largest. The sequencing input was peripheral blood or thyroid tissue (not recorded which). These receptors all stem from an adult woman with Graves' disease, either hyperthyroidism or ophthalmopathy (not recorded which).

This clonotype occurred many times. This chain joins TRBV7-2 and TRBJ2-5; 7 bases are shared with TRBD1. After removal of 5 bases from V and 5 bases from J, the junction contained 2 bases not matched to a gene. The CDR3 has 12 residues. Germline V gene data show CDR1 as SGHTA and CDR2 as FQGNSA. The CDR3 reads CASSQGVETQYF. CDR3 coding DNA: TGTGCCAGCAGCCAGGGGGTCGAGACCCAGTACTTC.

This clonotype was detected only a few times. The V call is TRBV28, the J call TRBJ2-7, with a tentative D call TRBD1 (5 bases). Germline V lookup: CDR1 MDHEN, CDR2 SYDVKM. V gave up 3 bases and J gave up 4 bases, with 16 bases separating them. This CDR3 spans 15 amino acids. The CDR3 is CASSFSGSGLYEQYF. CDR3 nucleotide sequence: TGTGCCAGCAGTTTCTCAGGGTCGGGCCTTTACGAGCAGTACTTC.

V usage is TRBV20-1 and J usage is TRBJ1-1, with TRBD1 identical over 7 bases. V lost 0 bases and J lost 1; bases outside the gene matches: 5. The CDR3 extends over 15 amino acids. Germline assignment: CDR1 DFQATT and CDR2 SNEGSKA (reference sequence). This CDR3 is CSARDWAGGNTEAFF. The CDR3 nucleotides are TGCAGTGCTAGAGATTGGGCAGGGGGGAACACTGAAGCTTTCTTT.

In nucleotides, the CDR3 is TGTGCCAGCAGCAAGCCGGGACTAGCGGGCTATTCTGGGGCCAACGTCCTGACTTTC. It is translated as CASSKPGLAGYSGANVLTF. The chain carries TRBV7-2 and TRBJ2-6; TRBD2 aligns across 12 bases. Germline CDR1 and CDR2: SGHTA and FQGNSA. The ends lost 5 bases at V and 1 base at J; junction bases unmatched: 9. The CDR3 extends over 19 amino acids.

This clonotype was detected a few times. The chain employs TRBV10-3 and TRBJ2-7; 11 bases fit TRBD1. The CDR3 runs 14 residues. Germline assignment: CDR1 ENHRY and CDR2 SYGVKD. With 6 bases clipped from V and 1 base from J, the junction kept 2 bases outside the gene matches. CDR3 bases: TGTGCCATCAGGGACAGGGGGCTTTCCTACGAGCAGTACTTC. Translation: CAIRDRGLSYEQYF.

This clonotype was found many times. V gene TRBV3-1 combines with J gene TRBJ1-2, with unresolved D. The germline CDR1 and CDR2 sequences are LGHDT and YNNKEL (reference sequence). This CDR3 region has 14 residues. V was pared by 2 bases and J by 6 bases, with 13 bases between. The CDR3 region is CASSQTNRYDGYTF. DNA of the CDR3: TGTGCCAGCAGCCAAACCAATCGGTACGATGGCTACACCTTC.

This clonotype came up many times. The chain employs TRBV29-1 and TRBJ2-7, with D perhaps matching TRBD2 (6 bases). There are 11 residues in the CDR3. V lost 7 bases and J lost 2, with 9 bases in between. CDR1 and CDR2 (germline): SQVTM, ANQGSEA. The CDR3 here is CSGGTPYEQYF. The DNA of the CDR3 is TGCAGCGGGGGGACTCCCTACGAGCAGTACTTC.

The chain combines TRBV7-9 with TRBJ2-7; the match to TRBD2 covers 9 bases. CDR3 length: 14 residues. CDR1 and CDR2 (germline): SEHNR, FQNEAQ (reference sequence). Trimming at V came to 5 bases and at J to 4 bases, leaving 6 bases not matched to a gene. CDR3 in DNA: TGTGCCAGCAGCGCGGCTAGCGGGGATTACGAGCAGTACTTC. Protein sequence: CASSAASGDYEQYF.

This clonotype was seen repeatedly, ten times or more. V and J are TRBV6-6 and TRBJ1-6; the match to TRBD1 covers 8 bases. V was clipped by 5 bases and J by 8 bases; unmatched bases: 8. The CDR3 spans 15 residues. Germline lookup yields CDR1 MNHNY and CDR2 SVGAGI (reference sequence). The CDR3 reads CASSVPVGQDSPLHF. CDR3 in DNA: TGTGCCAGCAGTGTACCGGTGGGACAGGATTCACCCCTCCACTTT.

The chain uses TRBV7-2 and TRBJ1-6, with TRBD1 as a possible D gene (6 bases). The V end lost 1 base, the J end lost 9 bases, and 13 bases lay between the germline ends. There are 15 residues in the CDR3. Germline CDR1 is SGHTA and CDR2 is FQGNSA. CDR3 coding DNA: TGTGCCAGCAGCTTAGTCCAGGGGATGTTTTCACCCCTCCACTTT. Its protein product is CASSLVQGMFSPLHF.

This sequence joins TRBV2 and TRBJ2-7; 8 bases align to TRBD1. The CDR3 has 15 amino acids. From germline, CDR1 is SNHLY and CDR2 FYNNEI. V trimming: 5 bases; J trimming: 3 bases; junction bases outside the gene matches: 9. The chain's CDR3 is CASSFPRDRNYEQYF. The CDR3, as DNA: TGTGCCAGCAGTTTTCCCCGGGACAGGAACTACGAGCAGTACTTC.

This clonotype was recorded only once. This chain joins TRBV10-3 and TRBJ1-2; D not certain. This CDR3 is built from 13 residues. Germline V CDR1 and CDR2: ENHRY, SYGVKD. The V and J ends lost 3 bases and 3 bases respectively, with 8 bases between them. CDR3: CAISDGVDYGYTF. The CDR3 DNA reads as TGTGCCATCAGTGATGGGGTCGACTATGGCTACACCTTC.

Concerning this clonotype: Compared with germline, one end of the junction differs, possibly owing to a read error. This chain connects TRBV10-3 to TRBJ2-7, with D possibly being TRBD1 or TRBD2 (5 bases each). CDR1 ENHRY and CDR2 SYGVKD come from the germline V gene. This CDR3 spans 13 amino acids. DNA of the CDR3: TGTGCCAGCAGTGAAGGAGGCAGGGCCGTGGAGTACTTC. Residues: CASSEGGRAVEYF.

This clonotype was detected many times. The rearrangement joins TRBV12-3 or TRBV12-4 to TRBJ2-5; TRBD2 agrees at 7 bases. This CDR3 contains 15 residues. V dropped 3 bases and J dropped 4; count of bases not matched to a gene: 8. The CDR3 nucleotides are TGTGCCAGCAGTTTGGCTAGCGGAAGCCGAGAGACCCAGTACTTC. The encoded protein is CASSLASGSRETQYF.

CDR3 in amino acids: CASSVDGAGNSPLHF. The CDR3 DNA sequence: TGTGCCAGCAGCGTAGACGGGGCGGGTAATTCACCCCTCCACTTT. This chain joins TRBV9 and TRBJ1-6; maybe TRBD1 (5 bases). Looked up from germline, CDR1 is SGDLS and CDR2 is YYNGEE. The CDR3 has 15 amino acids. The V end was cut by 0 bases, the J end by 6 bases, with 10 bases between.

This clonotype appeared once. The chain combines TRBV11-3 with TRBJ1-6; the D gene is possibly TRBD1 (6 bases). Germline V gives CDR1 SGHNT, CDR2 YENEEA. Trimming removed 3 bases from V and 6 bases from J, with 18 bases in between. The CDR3 is made up of 17 amino acids. The CDR3 spells CASSLNGGGGPNSPLHF. CDR3 DNA: TGTGCCAGCAGCTTGAACGGGGGCGGTGGTCCTAATTCACCCCTCCACTTT.